This TCR beta chain was recovered during a study of CD8+ T cells in alopecia areata. Germline V CDR1 and CDR2: SQVTM, ANQGSEA. The J segment lost 1 base and the V segment lost 4 bases, leaving 5 bases of the junction unmatched. CDR3 size: 14 residues. Study conclusions and caveats: Many expanded lesional clones persisted in scalp and blood during tofacitinib treatment.

The treatment: oral pan-JAK inhibitor, 5-10 mg twice daily. Once RNA had been extracted, it was reverse transcribed into cDNA to act as the sequencing template. Method: immunoSEQ multiplex PCR; TCRdb's copy keeps in-frame clones and lacks some. The sample consists of about 120,000 clones, 56% of them appearing once. This clone appeared a few times. Its antigen is undetermined. Sequenced here: CD4+ T cells sorted from blood, sampled at week 24, from a patient treated with tofacitinib. The gene calls are TRBV29-1 and TRBJ1-1, with 8 bases lining up with TRBD1. The clonotype originates from a human donor with alopecia areata. The DNA of the CDR3 is TGCAGCGTTGTGACAGGGGCAAGGAACACTGAAGCTTTCTTT. Translating it yields CSVVTGARNTEAFF.